Presented here are 27 T cell receptor beta chains from one specimen sequenced in a study of long-term antiretroviral therapy in people with HIV. Runs used v3.0 of the immunoSEQ assay and were done at survey level. Profiling relied on immunoSEQ multiplex PCR, and the TCRdb table lists in-frame clones only, not all of them. The table records 28,000 or so clones, more than 75% of them present only once. The specimen was unsorted PBMCs, collected 0.5 years after starting antiretroviral therapy. These receptors all come from a woman younger than 35 with HIV.

This sequence joins TRBV7-8 and TRBJ2-7; 8 nucleotides align to TRBD2. V lost 2 bases to trimming and J lost 2 bases; unmatched junction nucleotides: 5. This CDR3 has 15 amino acids. CDR1 is SGHVS and CDR2 is FQNEAQ in the germline V gene. CDR3 coding DNA: TGTGCCAGCAGCTTATCTGAACTAGCGGCCTACGAGCAGTACTTC. This codes for CASSLSELAAYEQYF.

The chain is built from TRBV28 and TRBJ2-5; 7 bases are shared with TRBD1. CDR1 and CDR2 (germline): MDHEN, SYDVKM. Trimming took 3 bases from V and 0 from J; bases not matched to a gene: 1. The CDR3 is 14 residues long. Written as DNA, the CDR3 is TGTGCCAGCAGTTTGGGGACAGACCAAGAGACCCAGTACTTC. It yields the protein CASSLGTDQETQYF.

The V call is TRBV6-5, the J call TRBJ2-7, with D tentatively TRBD2 (5 bases). Germline assignment: CDR1 MNHEY and CDR2 SVGAGI. The CDR3 covers 15 residues. With 2 bases removed from V and 3 bases from J, the gap between germline ends came to 14 bases. CDR3 residues: CASSYDRGDVYEQYF. The DNA of the CDR3 is TGTGCCAGCAGTTACGATCGGGGAGATGTCTACGAGCAGTACTTC.

V is TRBV7-2 and J is TRBJ2-7, with D perhaps matching TRBD2 (6 bases). V shed 5 bases and J shed 6 bases, with 20 bases lying between them. The V gene's germline CDR1 is SGHTA and CDR2 FQGNSA. The CDR3 runs 15 residues. CDR3 nucleotide sequence: TGTGCCAGCAGCCCAGCCGGGACTTTAGGAACCGAGCAGTACTTC. Amino acids: CASSPAGTLGTEQYF.

The chain links TRBV6-1 to TRBJ2-3, with D perhaps given as TRBD1 or TRBD2 (6 bases each). Trimming removed 0 bases at V and 2 bases at J, with 15 bases between. CDR3 size: 17 residues. The germline V gene encodes CDR1 MNHNS and CDR2 SASEGT. CDR3 in amino acids: CASSEAHRGLDTDTQYF. CDR3 coding DNA: TGTGCCAGCAGTGAAGCGCACCGGGGGCTGGACACAGATACGCAGTATTTT.

Only one count was recorded for this clone. Here the CDR3 reads CASIDVWGRDTEAFF. In nucleotides, the CDR3 is TGTGCCAGCATAGACGTCTGGGGTAGGGACACTGAAGCTTTCTTT. The genes are TRBV6-6 and TRBJ1-1, with unresolved D. The CDR3 consists of 15 residues. The V gene lost 7 bases and the J gene lost 3 bases, with 18 bases spanning the gap. CDR1 is MNHNY, CDR2 SVGAGI, per germline (reference sequence).

The genes are TRBV16 and TRBJ2-5; D gene uncertain. The CDR3 has 12 amino acids. Trimming stripped 4 bases from V and 5 bases from J, with 8 bases between. Germline loops: CDR1 KGHSY, CDR2 FQNENV. The CDR3 region has the DNA TGTGCCAGCAGCCCCTATACGGAGACCCAGTACTTC. It codes for CASSPYTETQYF.

Only a few counts were recorded for this clone. The rearrangement uses TRBV15 and TRBJ2-2; 7 nucleotides align to TRBD2. The CDR3 length is 15 residues. Germline V gives CDR1 LNHNV, CDR2 YYDKDF (reference sequence). The trim removed 7 bases at V and 4 bases at J, leaving 9 bases unmatched. CDR3 sequence reads: CATTASGKSTGELFF. The CDR3 DNA follows: TGTGCCACCACTGCGAGCGGGAAGAGCACCGGGGAGCTGTTTTTT.

This clone was detected once. The chain is built from TRBV9 and TRBJ2-5; D possibly uses TRBD1 or TRBD2 (6 bases each). Gene TRBJ2-7 matches the end of the DNA better, so the J call may be wrong. The germline V gene has CDR1 SGDLS and CDR2 YYNGEE. The CDR3 extends over 14 amino acids. CDR3 sequence reads: CASSERGASYEQYF. The CDR3 DNA follows: TGTGCCAGCAGTGAGAGGGGGGCATCCTACGAGCAGTACTTC.

This clone was picked up a small number of times. The chain carries TRBV2 and TRBJ1-2, with D uncertain. Trimming took off 6 bases at V and 3 bases at J, with 11 bases between the two ends. Germline V gives CDR1 SNHLY, CDR2 FYNNEI. The CDR3 loop spans 13 amino acids. The CDR3 bases are TGTGCCAGCAGGGACGGCAGCTACTATGGCTACACCTTC. This encodes CASRDGSYYGYTF.

The V call is TRBV6-4, the J call TRBJ1-6, with D unresolved. V gave up 9 bases and J gave up 0 bases, with 15 bases separating them. CDR1 is MRHNA, CDR2 SNTAGT, per germline. This CDR3 has 16 residues. The CDR3 protein is CARTGPLSSYNSPLHF. The CDR3 nucleotides read TGTGCCAGGACCGGGCCGTTGAGCTCCTATAATTCACCCCTCCACTTT.

CDR3 sequence reads: CASSRGQLSGNTIYF. CDR3 nucleotide sequence: TGTGCCAGCAGCCGGGGACAGCTCTCTGGAAACACCATATATTTT. This chain uses TRBV11-2 with TRBJ1-3; 7 bases agree with TRBD1. This CDR3 has 15 residues. CDR1 and CDR2 from the germline V gene are SGHAT and FQNNGV. V shed 5 bases, J shed 0 bases, and the junction held 4 bases outside the gene matches. The whole variable domain, filled in from reference TRBV11-2 and TRBJ1-3, reads EAGVAQSPRYKIIEKRQSVAFWCNPISGHATLYWYQQILGQGPKLLIQFQNNGVVDDSQLPKDRFSAERLKGVDSTLKIQPAKLEDSAVYLCASSRGQLSGNTIYFGEGSWLTVV.

This chain connects TRBV19 to TRBJ2-7; D uncertain. The germline gives CDR1 LNHDA, CDR2 SQIVND (reference sequence). V lost 4 bases to trimming and J lost 5 bases, with 18 bases between them. The CDR3 loop spans 15 amino acids. Written as DNA, the CDR3 is TGTGCCAGTAGTAGTGGCCCGGGTTCGGGCGACGAGCAGTACTTC. This encodes CASSSGPGSGDEQYF.

The chain recombines TRBV6-6 with TRBJ2-7; weak D call: TRBD1 (5 bases). With 2 bases removed from V and 5 bases from J, the gap between germline ends came to 7 bases. The CDR3 contains 12 residues. The germline CDR1 and CDR2 sequences are MNHNY and SVGAGI (reference sequence). Here the CDR3 reads CASSYAGNEQYF. CDR3 DNA: TGTGCCAGCAGTTACGCAGGGAACGAGCAGTACTTC.

This clone occurred once. This sequence joins TRBV11-2 and TRBJ2-7; a possible D gene is TRBD2 (6 bases). The V gene's germline CDR1 is SGHAT and CDR2 FQNNGV. V shed 2 bases and J shed 3 bases, with 17 bases lying between them. The CDR3 has 16 residues. In DNA, the CDR3 is TGTGCCAGCAGCTTACCTCGGGGCGGGATAAGCTACGAGCAGTACTTC. Translating gives CASSLPRGGISYEQYF.

This clone showed up just once. The chain uses TRBV18 and TRBJ2-7; D is ambiguous. The CDR3 has 11 amino acids. Trimming stripped 5 bases from V and 3 bases from J, with 5 bases between. CDR1 and CDR2 from the germline V gene are KGHSH and LQKENI. The CDR3 DNA is TGTGCCAGCTCAGACGGCTACGAGCAGTACTTC. Translating gives CASSDGYEQYF.

The chain links TRBV28 to TRBJ1-1; D uncertain. CDR1 is MDHEN and CDR2 is SYDVKM in the germline V gene. The V and J ends lost 7 bases and 5 bases respectively, with 8 bases between them. This CDR3 spans 11 amino acids. CDR3 residues: CASTVRTEAFF. CDR3 nucleotides: TGTGCCAGCACCGTCAGGACTGAAGCTTTCTTT.

This clone was recorded once. V gene TRBV11-2 combines with J gene TRBJ2-3; 14 nucleotides line up with TRBD2. CDR1 and CDR2 (germline): SGHAT, FQNNGV. J was trimmed by 0 bases and V by 5 bases; bases with no gene match: 10. This CDR3 has 19 residues. Written as DNA, the CDR3 is TGTGCCAGCAGCACCCCGGGACTAGCGGGGGAGACTAGCACAGATACGCAGTATTTT. It specifies CASSTPGLAGETSTDTQYF. Full variable domain (outside the CDR3, taken from reference TRBV11-2 and TRBJ2-3): EAGVAQSPRYKIIEKRQSVAFWCNPISGHATLYWYQQILGQGPKLLIQFQNNGVVDDSQLPKDRFSAERLKGVDSTLKIQPAKLEDSAVYLCASSTPGLAGETSTDTQYFGPGTRLTVL.

The rearrangement uses TRBV11-2 and TRBJ1-2; D gene unclear. The CDR3 runs 12 residues. The germline V and J ends were trimmed by 2 bases and 7 bases, with 8 bases remaining between them. The V gene's germline CDR1 is SGHAT and CDR2 FQNNGV. The CDR3 region is CASSLIAAGYTF. As DNA, the CDR3 is TGTGCCAGCAGCTTAATTGCAGCTGGCTACACCTTC.

This chain uses TRBV7-2 with TRBJ1-1, with D perhaps matching TRBD1 (6 bases). V lost 4 bases to trimming and J lost 4 bases, with 13 bases between them. Germline assignment: CDR1 SGHTA and CDR2 FQGNSA. The CDR3 is 14 residues long. Written as DNA, the CDR3 is TGTGCCAGCAGCTATCAGGGGCGAGGCACTGAAGCTTTCTTT. It is translated as CASSYQGRGTEAFF.

The chain carries TRBV2 and TRBJ1-2; no clear D gene. The CDR3 is made up of 13 amino acids. Per the germline V gene, CDR1 is SNHLY and CDR2 is FYNNEI. Trimming cost V 6 bases and J 1 base, with 9 bases left between them. The CDR3 reads CASSLSLNYGYTF. CDR3 DNA: TGTGCCAGCAGCCTCTCTCTTAACTATGGCTACACCTTC.

In this sample, this clone turned up a few times. The chain links TRBV27 to TRBJ2-7; TRBD2 matches 13 bases. Germline loops: CDR1 MNHEY, CDR2 SMNVEV (reference sequence). The CDR3 totals 16 residues. The J segment lost 1 base and the V segment lost 5 bases, leaving 5 bases of the junction unmatched. CDR3 in amino acids: CASSASGLAGSYEQYF. Written as DNA, the CDR3 is TGTGCCAGCAGTGCGTCGGGACTAGCGGGATCCTACGAGCAGTACTTC.

The chain recombines TRBV7-9 with TRBJ2-5; D not certain. Trimming removed 2 bases from V and 5 bases from J, with 15 bases in between. The germline V gene has CDR1 SEHNR and CDR2 FQNEAQ (reference sequence). There are 15 residues in the CDR3. DNA of the CDR3: TGTGCCAGCAGCTTAATGGGGTGGGGAAAGGAGACCCAGTACTTC. Its translation is CASSLMGWGKETQYF.

J is TRBJ2-1 and V is TRBV15; 8 bases are shared with TRBD2. V lost 1 base, J lost 5 bases, and 7 bases stayed unmatched. Germline values: CDR1 LNHNV, CDR2 YYDKDF (reference sequence). CDR3 size: 16 residues. CDR3 nucleotide sequence: TGTGCCACCAGCAGAGTGCTAGCGGGTGTAGACAATGAGCAGTTCTTC. Amino acid sequence: CATSRVLAGVDNEQFF.

This chain connects TRBV4-1 to TRBJ2-7; D uncertain. Per germline, CDR1 MGHRA and CDR2 YSYEKL. There are 16 residues in the CDR3. V was shortened by 1 base and J by 6 bases, with 19 bases between the two germline ends. The CDR3 region has the DNA TGCGCCAGCAGCCAAGTCAACCCTCCAATTGCAGCCGAGCAGTACTTC. Translated: CASSQVNPPIAAEQYF.

This clone has just one count. V usage is TRBV29-1 and J usage is TRBJ2-2; TRBD1 aligns across 7 bases. There are 14 residues in the CDR3. Trimming removed 0 bases from V and 6 bases from J; junction bases left unmatched: 4. Per germline, CDR1 SQVTM and CDR2 ANQGSEA. The CDR3 here is CSVEDSQGAGELFF. The CDR3, as DNA: TGCAGCGTTGAAGATAGCCAGGGGGCCGGGGAGCTGTTTTTT.

The chain carries TRBV28 and TRBJ2-3; D remains unclear. Germline CDR1 reads MDHEN; CDR2 reads SYDVKM. V gave up 5 bases and J gave up 0 bases, with 6 bases separating them. The CDR3 is 13 residues long. The CDR3 DNA reads TGTGCCAGCAGTGCCCCCAGCACAGATACGCAGTATTTT. This encodes CASSAPSTDTQYF.